This TCR beta chain was obtained from a study of beta chain features in type 1 diabetes. Study details: The study found patients and healthy donors alike in age, gender and cell yields. The study, taken as a whole, reports: Type 1 diabetes patients had VDJ junctions that carried fewer insertions and more deletions. Among all four CD4+ subsets, Type 1 diabetes patients had TCRB CDR3s that were moderately but significantly shorter.

This clone occurred a few times. Its antigen is currently unknown. Since all of the isolated RNA was reverse transcribed, expressed TCRB transcripts were what got sequenced. TCRdb's copy holds only in-frame clones and misses some; the assay was immunoSEQ multiplex PCR. The table includes about 700,000 clones, over 10% detected once. CDR1 and CDR2 (germline): ENHRY, SYGVKD. The CDR3 length is 15 residues. Germline trimming cut 6 bases from V and 2 bases from J; bases unmatched to any gene: 9. The sample taken for sequencing was naive CD4+ T cells from blood. The chain employs TRBV10-3 and TRBJ1-1; 7 bases fit TRBD1. The sequence was obtained from a man aged 18 to 29 with type 1 diabetes. CDR3 coding DNA: TGTGCCATCAGGGGCGGGACAGACAAAAACACTGAAGCTTTCTTT. This sequence encodes CAIRGGTDKNTEAFF.